The rows below give T cell receptor beta chains drawn from one sample of a study of blood T cell repertoires in COVID-19. Clones were read by immunoSEQ multiplex PCR, and TCRdb kept only the in-frame ones, dropping some. The sample holds about 170,000 clones, around 80% seen once. The material sequenced was peripheral blood. Source of these receptors: a woman in her sixties or seventies who had recovered from COVID-19. The CDR3 runs from the conserved cysteine through the conserved F or W. Each record gives: D gene, V gene, clone size, J gene, CDR3 DNA, CDR3 protein. A D gene is named only where the DNA matches it firmly. Clone size is stated in some rows and not others, as once, few, many or a class when expanded.

d_gene: -
v_gene: TRBV3-1/TRBV3-2
abundance: -
j_gene: TRBJ2-1
CDR3nt: TGTGCCAGCAGCCAAGATCGTCGGGCCCCTGGGGGGGCCCACAATGAGCAGTTCTTC
CDR3aa: CASSQDRRAPGGAHNEQFF

d_gene: -
v_gene: TRBV7-2
abundance: few
j_gene: TRBJ2-5
CDR3nt: TGTGCCAGCAGCTTAGTCCTAGTGGCGCCACAAGAGACCCAGTACTTC
CDR3aa: CASSLVLVAPQETQYF

d_gene: -
v_gene: TRBV18
abundance: -
j_gene: TRBJ1-6
CDR3nt: TGTGCCAGCTCACCCCAAGAGAGGGGGACTTCACCCCTCCACTTT
CDR3aa: CASSPQERGTSPLHF

d_gene: TRBD2
v_gene: TRBV7-2
abundance: few
j_gene: TRBJ2-3
CDR3nt: TGTGCCAGCAGCCCCCGACTAGCAGTCAGCACAGATACGCAGTATTTT
CDR3aa: CASSPRLAVSTDTQYF

d_gene: TRBD1
v_gene: TRBV12-3/TRBV12-4
abundance: -
j_gene: TRBJ2-4
CDR3nt: TGTGCCAGCAGAAGGGACAGGTGGGACATTCAGTACTTC
CDR3aa: CASRRDRWDIQYF

d_gene: -
v_gene: TRBV3-1/TRBV3-2
abundance: -
j_gene: TRBJ2-2
CDR3nt: TGTGCCAGCAGCTACCCGCGTGCCGGGGAGCTGTTTTTT
CDR3aa: CASSYPRAGELFF

d_gene: -
v_gene: TRBV5-4
abundance: -
j_gene: TRBJ1-5
CDR3nt: TGTGCCAGCAGCCTCCCGGGAGTAGGCCAGCCCCAGCATTTT
CDR3aa: CASSLPGVGQPQHF

d_gene: -
v_gene: TRBV27
abundance: few
j_gene: TRBJ1-1
CDR3nt: TGTGCCAGCAGTTTCCAGGGGTCCGACACTGAAGCTTTCTTT
CDR3aa: CASSFQGSDTEAFF

d_gene: TRBD1
v_gene: TRBV5-4
abundance: few
j_gene: TRBJ2-6
CDR3nt: TGTGCCAGCAGCACAGGGGGCGCGACAGGGGCCAACGTCCTGACTTTC
CDR3aa: CASSTGGATGANVLTF

d_gene: TRBD2
v_gene: TRBV7-8
abundance: -
j_gene: TRBJ2-1
CDR3nt: TGTGCCAGCAGCTTATCTAGCGGGGCCTACAATGAGCAGTTCTTC
CDR3aa: CASSLSSGAYNEQFF

d_gene: TRBD1
v_gene: TRBV7-9
abundance: -
j_gene: TRBJ1-4
CDR3nt: TGTGCCAGCAGCTCGCCATCCTCCACAGGGGCCCGCGGTGCGGAACTGTTTTTT
CDR3aa: CASSSPSSTGARGAELFF

d_gene: TRBD2
v_gene: TRBV27
abundance: -
j_gene: TRBJ2-2
CDR3nt: TGTGCCAGCAAACGGACTAGTGCCGGGGAGCTGTTTTTT
CDR3aa: CASKRTSAGELFF

d_gene: TRBD1
v_gene: TRBV28
abundance: -
j_gene: TRBJ2-7
CDR3nt: TGTGCCAGCAGTTCCATAGGACAGGGCATCCCCTACGAGCAGTACTTC
CDR3aa: CASSSIGQGIPYEQYF

d_gene: TRBD2
v_gene: TRBV7-8
abundance: -
j_gene: TRBJ2-7
CDR3nt: TGTGCCAGCAGCCGAGGCGGACTAGCGGGACTAGGCGAGCAGTACTTC
CDR3aa: CASSRGGLAGLGEQYF

d_gene: -
v_gene: TRBV30
abundance: -
j_gene: TRBJ1-5
CDR3nt: TGTGCCTGGAGTGTACGGGGGGTAAATAGCAATCAGCCCCAGCATTTT
CDR3aa: CAWSVRGVNSNQPQHF

d_gene: TRBD2
v_gene: TRBV18
abundance: -
j_gene: TRBJ2-5
CDR3nt: TGTGCCAGCCGGGAGGCGGAGACCCAGTACTTC
CDR3aa: CASREAETQYF

d_gene: -
v_gene: TRBV28
abundance: -
j_gene: TRBJ2-7
CDR3nt: TGTGCCAGCAGTTTCGGGAACAGGGTAGGCGAGCAGTACTTC
CDR3aa: CASSFGNRVGEQYF

d_gene: -
v_gene: TRBV19
abundance: -
j_gene: TRBJ1-2
CDR3nt: TGTGCCAGTAGTATACTAGTTGGCGGCTACACCTTC
CDR3aa: CASSILVGGYTF

d_gene: -
v_gene: TRBV3-1/TRBV3-2
abundance: -
j_gene: TRBJ1-2
CDR3nt: TGTGCCAGCAGCCAAGCCGAGGCGGGTGGCTACACCTTC
CDR3aa: CASSQAEAGGYTF

d_gene: -
v_gene: TRBV29-1
abundance: -
j_gene: TRBJ2-3
CDR3nt: TGCAGCGTTGTTGGCCGGCCGCAGGTGGATACGCAGTATTTT
CDR3aa: CSVVGRPQVDTQYF

d_gene: -
v_gene: TRBV19
abundance: -
j_gene: TRBJ2-4
CDR3nt: TGTGCCAGTAGTATACCCAAACGACGGGGGGCTGAATCCAAAAACATTCAGTACTTC
CDR3aa: CASSIPKRRGAESKNIQYF

d_gene: TRBD1
v_gene: TRBV6-6
abundance: few
j_gene: TRBJ1-5
CDR3nt: TGTGCCAGCATTAGGGGGCCTTGGCAGCCCCAGCATTTT
CDR3aa: CASIRGPWQPQHF

d_gene: -
v_gene: TRBV19
abundance: -
j_gene: TRBJ1-5
CDR3nt: TGTGCCAGTAGTATGGGGAGAGATAGCAATCAGCCCCAGCATTTT
CDR3aa: CASSMGRDSNQPQHF

d_gene: -
v_gene: TRBV4-3
abundance: -
j_gene: TRBJ2-7
CDR3nt: TGCGCCAGCAGCCCGACTCCACGGATCTCCTACGAGCAGTACTTC
CDR3aa: CASSPTPRISYEQYF

d_gene: -
v_gene: TRBV5-1
abundance: -
j_gene: TRBJ1-1
CDR3nt: TGCGCCAGCAGCCGGGACACCATGAACACTGAAGCTTTCTTT
CDR3aa: CASSRDTMNTEAFF

d_gene: -
v_gene: TRBV6-5
abundance: -
j_gene: TRBJ1-6
CDR3nt: TGTGCCAGCAGTCCCCAGGGGATTAATTCACCCCTCCACTTT
CDR3aa: CASSPQGINSPLHF

d_gene: TRBD1
v_gene: TRBV5-8
abundance: -
j_gene: TRBJ1-2
CDR3nt: TGTGCCAGCAGTCGGGCCCTTCAGGGGGACTATGGCTACACCTTC
CDR3aa: CASSRALQGDYGYTF

d_gene: -
v_gene: TRBV6-4
abundance: -
j_gene: TRBJ1-2
CDR3nt: TGTGCCAGCGCCAAAACGGGAGGGCTCCGTGAAGCTGGCTACACCTTC
CDR3aa: CASAKTGGLREAGYTF

d_gene: -
v_gene: TRBV5-4
abundance: -
j_gene: TRBJ1-3
CDR3nt: TGTGCCAGCAGCACCAAGACAGCTAGAAACACCATATATTTT
CDR3aa: CASSTKTARNTIYF

d_gene: -
v_gene: TRBV10-2
abundance: few
j_gene: TRBJ2-6
CDR3nt: TGCGCCAGCAGTGAGGGGGGGAGCTCTGGGGCCAACGTCCTGACTTTC
CDR3aa: CASSEGGSSGANVLTF

d_gene: TRBD1
v_gene: TRBV7-9
abundance: -
j_gene: TRBJ2-5
CDR3nt: TGTGCCAGCAGCACCAGACAGGGACGGATAAGGGAGACCCAGTACTTC
CDR3aa: CASSTRQGRIRETQYF

d_gene: TRBD2
v_gene: TRBV5-1
abundance: -
j_gene: TRBJ2-7
CDR3nt: TGCGCCAGCAGCTTGGTGGCAGCGGGGGAGCAGTACTTC
CDR3aa: CASSLVAAGEQYF

d_gene: -
v_gene: TRBV19
abundance: few
j_gene: TRBJ1-2
CDR3nt: TGTGCCAGTAGTATGGGCCGGGGTCATGGCTACACCTTC
CDR3aa: CASSMGRGHGYTF

d_gene: TRBD1
v_gene: TRBV5-1
abundance: -
j_gene: TRBJ1-2
CDR3nt: TGCGCCAGCAGCACGGACAGGGGGCTTGGCTACACCTTC
CDR3aa: CASSTDRGLGYTF

d_gene: -
v_gene: TRBV28
abundance: -
j_gene: TRBJ1-3
CDR3nt: TGTGCCAGCAGTCCGTATGCACGGGGGGGTGTGGGAAACACCATATATTTT
CDR3aa: CASSPYARGGVGNTIYF

d_gene: -
v_gene: TRBV4-1
abundance: -
j_gene: TRBJ1-5
CDR3nt: TGCGCCAGCAGCCAAGGGGGGGGACACTACAATCAGCCCCAGCATTTT
CDR3aa: CASSQGGGHYNQPQHF

d_gene: -
v_gene: TRBV28
abundance: -
j_gene: TRBJ2-2
CDR3nt: TGTGCCAGCAGCCCAGGGCAACCAAACACCGGGGAGCTGTTTTTT
CDR3aa: CASSPGQPNTGELFF

d_gene: -
v_gene: TRBV6-5
abundance: once
j_gene: TRBJ1-2
CDR3nt: TGTGCCAGCAGGCCGAGAGAGCCCTATGGCTACACCTTC
CDR3aa: CASRPREPYGYTF

d_gene: -
v_gene: TRBV5-6
abundance: -
j_gene: TRBJ1-2
CDR3nt: TGTGCCAGCAGCTTGTTAGGTGGTGGTGCGGACCGACGGGGTGGCTACACCTTC
CDR3aa: CASSLLGGGADRRGGYTF

d_gene: -
v_gene: TRBV5-6
abundance: -
j_gene: TRBJ2-7
CDR3nt: TGTGCCAGCAGCCCCCCGGGTAGCGCACAACTCCTCTACGAGCAGTACTTC
CDR3aa: CASSPPGSAQLLYEQYF

d_gene: -
v_gene: TRBV28
abundance: -
j_gene: TRBJ2-1
CDR3nt: TGTGCCAGCAGTTTGTGGGGGTCGGGCGGGAAGATCTACAATGAGCAGTTCTTC
CDR3aa: CASSLWGSGGKIYNEQFF

d_gene: -
v_gene: TRBV6-1
abundance: -
j_gene: TRBJ2-3
CDR3nt: TGTGCCAGCAGTGATGGTTACCGAGCAGATACGCAGTATTTT
CDR3aa: CASSDGYRADTQYF

d_gene: TRBD2
v_gene: TRBV30
abundance: -
j_gene: TRBJ2-7
CDR3nt: TGTGCCTGGAGGGCGGCGGGAGGGGTCTACGAGCAGTACTTC
CDR3aa: CAWRAAGGVYEQYF

d_gene: TRBD2
v_gene: TRBV2
abundance: -
j_gene: TRBJ2-7
CDR3nt: TGTGCCAGCAGTGAAGATAGCGGGGGGCTCACCTACGAGCAGTACTTC
CDR3aa: CASSEDSGGLTYEQYF

d_gene: -
v_gene: TRBV5-1
abundance: -
j_gene: TRBJ2-7
CDR3nt: TGCGCCAGCAGCTTGGGGACAGACGAGCAGTACTTC
CDR3aa: CASSLGTDEQYF

d_gene: -
v_gene: TRBV2
abundance: -
j_gene: TRBJ1-1
CDR3nt: TGTGCCAGCAGTGAAGAATCTTCCTCGGGGGCTTTCTTT
CDR3aa: CASSEESSSGAFF

d_gene: -
v_gene: TRBV7-3
abundance: -
j_gene: TRBJ1-1
CDR3nt: TGTGCCAGCAGCTTGCAGGAGAACACTGAAGCTTTCTTT
CDR3aa: CASSLQENTEAFF

d_gene: -
v_gene: TRBV5-4
abundance: -
j_gene: TRBJ1-2
CDR3nt: TGTGCCAGCAGCTCCCAGGCCATCTATGGCTACACCTTC
CDR3aa: CASSSQAIYGYTF

d_gene: -
v_gene: TRBV10-3
abundance: few
j_gene: TRBJ1-5
CDR3nt: TGTGCCTCCCGCGGTCCTCTGGGGCCCCAGCATTTT
CDR3aa: CASRGPLGPQHF

d_gene: -
v_gene: TRBV7-3
abundance: -
j_gene: TRBJ2-2
CDR3nt: TGTGCCAGCAGCTTAATCCGCACCGGGGAGCTGTTTTTT
CDR3aa: CASSLIRTGELFF